The next 30 T cell receptor beta chains were all read from a single sample in a study of T cells in Graves' hyperthyroidism and ophthalmopathy. Template material for amplifying TCR beta CDR3 regions consisted of RNA transcripts. The TCR CDR3 was amplified in a first-round RT-PCR using the HTBI primer set. TCRdb ran MiXCR on the multiplex PCR reads and lists one entry per CDR3 protein. The profile shows more than 300,000 distinct CDR3 sequences, around a sixth of them singletons. Sequencing was carried out using blood. The origin of the receptors is a man younger than 30 with Graves' ophthalmopathy.

This clonotype was counted ten times or more. V is TRBV12-3 or TRBV12-4 and J is TRBJ1-5; D remains unclear. This CDR3 contains 15 residues. V lost 6 bases, J lost 0 bases, and 12 bases lay in between. The CDR3, as DNA: TGTGCCAGCAGCCCCAAGGACTATAGCAATCAGCCCCAGCATTTT. This gives the protein CASSPKDYSNQPQHF.

This clonotype has ten or more counts. The chain has TRBV3-1 and TRBJ2-3; 8 bases align to TRBD2. The V segment lost 1 base and the J segment 5 bases; nucleotides outside the gene matches: 17. Germline assignment: CDR1 LGHDT and CDR2 YNNKEL (reference sequence). This CDR3 is 19 amino acids long. CDR3 sequence reads: CASSQVFSGEAAVKDTQYF. DNA of the CDR3: TGTGCCAGCAGCCAAGTATTTAGCGGGGAGGCGGCGGTCAAAGATACGCAGTATTTT.

As for this clonotype: This sequence may be a read error, since a much larger clone differs from it by one base. The genes are TRBV7-8 and TRBJ2-5; TRBD1 aligns across 7 bases. The CDR3 loop spans 15 amino acids. In germline, CDR1 is SGHVS, CDR2 FQNEAQ. The CDR3 DNA reads as TGTGCCAGCAGCGTATGGGGACAGTGGGGAGAGGCCCAGTACTTC. Protein: CASSVWGQWGEAQYF.

This clonotype was seen at least ten times. J is TRBJ1-6 and V is TRBV12-3 or TRBV12-4; 10 bases are a match to TRBD1. This CDR3 contains 15 residues. Losses at the gene ends were 3 bases for V and 10 bases for J; bases not matched to a gene: 6. CDR3 in amino acids: CASSFEGQGRSPLHF. The CDR3, as DNA: TGTGCCAGCAGTTTCGAGGGACAGGGGCGCTCACCCCTCCACTTT.

The table lists this clonotype with many counts. V gene TRBV6-1 combines with J gene TRBJ2-7; no clear D gene. Germline CDR1 MNHNS, CDR2 SASEGT. Deletions cut 2 bases from V and 7 bases from J, with 9 bases between. This CDR3 has 12 residues. CDR3 in DNA: TGTGCCAGCAGTGAACGTAGAGGAGAGCAGTACTTC. This sequence encodes CASSERRGEQYF.

This clonotype was detected only a few times. V gene TRBV12-3 or TRBV12-4 combines with J gene TRBJ2-4, with 7 bases matching TRBD2. The junction had 5 bases not matched to a gene; V was cut back by 1 base and J by 5 bases. This CDR3 has 15 amino acids. CDR3 sequence reads: CASSLVGGDQNIQYF. CDR3 in DNA: TGTGCCAGCAGTTTAGTGGGAGGGGACCAAAACATTCAGTACTTC.

This clonotype was recorded at least ten times. The chain employs TRBV5-1 and TRBJ2-5; TRBD2 matches at 9 bases. This CDR3 is built from 16 residues. V shed 2 bases and J 2 bases; nucleotides not matched to a gene: 7. The germline gives CDR1 SGHRS, CDR2 YFSETQ. CDR3 protein: CASSFGASGAQETQYF. The CDR3 nucleotides read TGCGCCAGCAGCTTCGGGGCTAGCGGGGCTCAAGAGACCCAGTACTTC.

A few counts support this clonotype. The chain couples TRBV28 to TRBJ1-3; 11 bases agree with TRBD1. The germline V gene encodes CDR1 MDHEN and CDR2 SYDVKM. This CDR3 contains 15 residues. The trim removed 3 bases at V and 2 bases at J, leaving 0 bases unmatched. The CDR3 reads CASSLDRGPGNTIYF. In nucleotides, the CDR3 is TGTGCCAGCAGTTTGGACAGGGGGCCTGGAAACACCATATATTTT.

This clonotype was seen at least ten times. This chain connects TRBV7-2 to TRBJ1-5; 8 nucleotides match TRBD1. CDR3 length: 16 amino acids. The V gene's germline CDR1 is SGHTA and CDR2 FQGNSA. Germline trimming cut 4 bases from V and 3 bases from J; bases unmatched to any gene: 8. The CDR3 region is CASSSTRTGNNQPQHF. The CDR3 bases are TGTGCCAGCAGCTCGACTAGGACAGGGAACAATCAGCCCCAGCATTTT.

This clonotype was detected ten times or more. The rearrangement links TRBV11-2 to TRBJ1-4; no clear D. CDR3 length: 12 residues. Germline CDR1 SGHAT, CDR2 FQNNGV. V lost 5 bases and J 7 bases, leaving 8 bases between the germline ends. CDR3 protein: CASSHSGEKLFF. CDR3 coding DNA: TGTGCCAGCAGCCACAGCGGTGAAAAACTGTTTTTT.

This clonotype was recorded many times. V usage is TRBV20-1 and J usage is TRBJ2-3, with 8 bases aligning to TRBD2. Germline values: CDR1 DFQATT, CDR2 SNEGSKA (reference sequence). The CDR3 sequence is 15 residues long. The trim removed 3 bases at V and 2 bases at J, leaving 7 bases unmatched. The CDR3 spells CSASTGTSDTDTQYF. CDR3 DNA: TGCAGTGCTAGTACCGGGACTAGTGACACAGATACGCAGTATTTT.

This clonotype was seen ten or more times. J is TRBJ2-1 and V is TRBV3-1; TRBD1 agrees at 7 bases. CDR3 length: 16 amino acids. Germline V CDR1 and CDR2: LGHDT, YNNKEL (reference sequence). The V segment lost 2 bases and the J segment 12 bases; nucleotides outside the gene matches: 16. CDR3 DNA sequence: TGTGCCAGCAGCCAACTCCGGGACAGCCCCTATAAGGCGCAGTTCTTC. It yields the protein CASSQLRDSPYKAQFF.

A few counts support this clonotype. Here the CDR3 DNA reads TGTGCCAGCAACCTCCAGGGCTACGAGCAGTACTTC. It translates to CASNLQGYEQYF. The rearrangement joins TRBV3-1 to TRBJ2-7, with D possibly matching TRBD1 (5 bases). CDR3 length equals 12 residues. Trimming took off 7 bases at V and 3 bases at J, with 10 bases between the two ends. Germline lookup yields CDR1 LGHDT and CDR2 YNNKEL (reference sequence).

This clonotype came up a few times. This chain uses TRBV20-1 with TRBJ1-1, with TRBD1 identical over 8 bases. J lost 3 bases, V lost 5 bases, and 8 bases had no gene match. This CDR3 contains 14 residues. Germline V CDR1 and CDR2: DFQATT, SNEGSKA (reference sequence). The CDR3 region is CSAHPQGGDTEAFF. Here the CDR3 DNA reads TGCAGTGCTCACCCACAGGGGGGGGACACTGAAGCTTTCTTT.

This clonotype showed up many times. The chain combines TRBV20-1 with TRBJ1-2; D uncertain. V dropped 5 bases and J dropped 4 bases, with 8 bases sitting between them. The germline CDR1 and CDR2 sequences are DFQATT and SNEGSKA (reference sequence). The CDR3 loop spans 11 amino acids. The CDR3 DNA follows: TGCAGTGCTGGTTGGGGCTATGGCTACACCTTC. It specifies CSAGWGYGYTF.

The J gene is TRBJ2-5, the V gene TRBV9; D possibly corresponds to TRBD2 (6 bases). Trimming took 4 bases from V and 1 from J, leaving 14 bases between them. Germline assignment: CDR1 SGDLS and CDR2 YYNGEE. This CDR3 is built from 15 residues. CDR3 sequence (DNA): TGTGCCAGCAGCCCCTGCGAGCGGGCCCAAGAGACCCAGTACTTC. It yields the protein CASSPCERAQETQYF.

This clonotype was seen repeatedly, ten times or more. The rearrangement links TRBV6-5 to TRBJ1-2; D remains ambiguous. The CDR3 covers 13 residues. The V end was cut by 2 bases, the J end by 3 bases, with 7 bases between. Germline V gives CDR1 MNHEY, CDR2 SVGAGI. The CDR3 spells CASSYSLYYGYTF. CDR3 DNA sequence: TGTGCCAGCAGTTACAGCCTCTACTATGGCTACACCTTC.

CDR3 protein: CATSDAGRVGDEQFF. The CDR3 bases are TGTGCCACCAGTGATGCAGGAAGGGTTGGCGATGAGCAGTTCTTC. The rearrangement links TRBV24-1 to TRBJ2-1; the D is unclear. V dropped 3 bases and J dropped 8 bases, with 16 bases sitting between them. From germline, CDR1 is KGHDR and CDR2 SFDVKD. This CDR3 comprises 15 residues.

The sample holds many counts of this clonotype. This chain connects TRBV12-3 or TRBV12-4 to TRBJ1-1; weak D call: TRBD1 (6 bases). The CDR3 runs to 14 residues. V lost 5 bases, J lost 1 base, and 11 bases lay in between. The CDR3: CASSQQGGNTEAFF. DNA for the CDR3: TGTGCCAGCAGTCAACAGGGCGGGAACACTGAAGCTTTCTTT.

The chain employs TRBV7-2 and TRBJ1-2, with 7 bases identical to TRBD1. V trimming: 2 bases; J trimming: 4 bases; junction bases outside the gene matches: 4. This CDR3 spans 14 amino acids. Germline V CDR1 and CDR2: SGHTA, FQGNSA. The CDR3 nucleotides read TGTGCCAGCAGCTTAAAGAACAGGGGCTATGGCTACACCTTC. This sequence encodes CASSLKNRGYGYTF.

The rearrangement uses TRBV27 and TRBJ2-7, with D possibly matching TRBD2 (6 bases). This CDR3 comprises 16 residues. Deletions cut 3 bases from V and 4 bases from J, with 19 bases between. CDR1 and CDR2 (germline): MNHEY, SMNVEV (reference sequence). This CDR3 is CASSFWVEGGGYEQYF. In DNA, the CDR3 is TGTGCCAGCAGTTTTTGGGTCGAGGGAGGAGGGTACGAGCAGTACTTC.

This clonotype has a count of ten or more. J is TRBJ2-3 and V is TRBV5-1; 10 bases are a match to TRBD1. Germline V gene lookup returns CDR1 SGHRS and CDR2 YFSETQ. This CDR3 comprises 16 residues. Losses at the gene ends were 1 base for V and 4 bases for J; bases not matched to a gene: 6. DNA for the CDR3: TGCGCCAGCAGCTTGTGGGGGGACAGGGGAGCAGATACGCAGTATTTT. Translated, it gives CASSLWGDRGADTQYF. Full variable domain (outside the CDR3, taken from reference TRBV5-1 and TRBJ2-3): KAGVTQTPRYLIKTRGQQVTLSCSPISGHRSVSWYQQTPGQGLQFLFEYFSETQRNKGNFPGRFSGRQFSNSRSEMNVSTLELGDSALYLCASSLWGDRGADTQYFGPGTRLTVL.

With respect to this clonotype: A clone one base away is much larger, so this may be a read error. V and J are TRBV20-1 and TRBJ1-6, with 8 bases that match TRBD1. CDR1 DFQATT and CDR2 SNEGSKA come from the germline V gene (reference sequence). The length of the CDR3 is 15 residues. CDR3 residues: CSAGTGSEGSSSLHF. The CDR3 DNA is TGCAGTGCTGGGACAGGCAGTGAGGGGAGTTCATCCCTCCACTTT.

In regard to this clonotype: This may arise from a read error, as a much more abundant clone is one base away. The chain has TRBV6-1 and TRBJ1-4; D is undetermined. The V end lost 5 bases, the J end lost 8 bases, and 15 bases lay between the germline ends. The CDR3 extends over 14 amino acids. CDR1 and CDR2 (germline): MNHNS, SASEGT. The CDR3 loop reads CASSRAGVKEKLFF. Here the CDR3 DNA reads TGTGCCAGCAGTCGGGCAGGTGTAAAGGAAAAACTGTTTTTT.

This clonotype has ten or more counts. The rearrangement uses TRBV15 and TRBJ2-3; D uncertain. The CDR3 contains 12 residues. The germline V and J ends were trimmed by 0 bases and 3 bases, with 1 base remaining between them. CDR1 LNHNV and CDR2 YYDKDF come from the germline V gene (reference sequence). CDR3 DNA sequence: TGTGCCACCAGCAGAGATACAGATACGCAGTATTTT. Protein: CATSRDTDTQYF.

This clonotype appeared a few times. This chain joins TRBV6-1 and TRBJ1-4; D is undetermined. Trimming stripped 5 bases from V and 2 bases from J, with 9 bases between. Germline CDR1 reads MNHNS; CDR2 reads SASEGT. CDR3 length: 14 residues. CDR3: CASSYLGTNEKLFF. As DNA, the CDR3 is TGTGCCAGCAGTTATCTTGGTACTAATGAAAAACTGTTTTTT.

The chain links TRBV20-1 to TRBJ1-1; 7 bases are a match to TRBD1. The CDR3 length is 14 residues. With 3 bases clipped from V and 5 bases from J, the junction kept 9 bases outside the gene matches. Germline V gene lookup returns CDR1 DFQATT and CDR2 SNEGSKA (reference sequence). This chain's CDR3 is CSASAGQLATEAFF. CDR3 sequence (DNA): TGCAGTGCTAGTGCGGGACAGCTCGCGACTGAAGCTTTCTTT.

The chain couples TRBV6-5 to TRBJ2-3; 8 positions agree with TRBD2. Trimming at V came to 4 bases and at J to 6 bases, leaving 6 bases not matched to a gene. This CDR3 comprises 14 residues. Germline lookup yields CDR1 MNHEY and CDR2 SVGAGI. Here the CDR3 reads CASSFSTGGDTQYF. The CDR3 DNA reads as TGTGCCAGCAGTTTTTCGACGGGGGGGGATACGCAGTATTTT.

This clonotype occurred many times. The chain carries TRBV11-2 and TRBJ1-3; D call uncertain. V lost 2 bases and J lost 0, with 8 bases in between. The germline V gene encodes CDR1 SGHAT and CDR2 FQNNGV. The CDR3 covers 15 residues. This CDR3 reads CASSLNIFSGNTIYF. The CDR3 region has the DNA TGTGCCAGCAGCTTAAACATCTTCTCTGGAAACACCATATATTTT.

This clonotype was counted between two and nine times. The rearrangement uses TRBV28 and TRBJ2-1; no firm D call. With 2 bases removed from V and 1 base from J, the gap between germline ends came to 12 bases. This CDR3 has 16 residues. The germline V gene has CDR1 MDHEN and CDR2 SYDVKM. CDR3 in amino acids: CASSLPPRQSYNEQFF. The CDR3 nucleotides are TGTGCCAGCAGTTTACCCCCCAGGCAGTCCTACAATGAGCAGTTCTTC.